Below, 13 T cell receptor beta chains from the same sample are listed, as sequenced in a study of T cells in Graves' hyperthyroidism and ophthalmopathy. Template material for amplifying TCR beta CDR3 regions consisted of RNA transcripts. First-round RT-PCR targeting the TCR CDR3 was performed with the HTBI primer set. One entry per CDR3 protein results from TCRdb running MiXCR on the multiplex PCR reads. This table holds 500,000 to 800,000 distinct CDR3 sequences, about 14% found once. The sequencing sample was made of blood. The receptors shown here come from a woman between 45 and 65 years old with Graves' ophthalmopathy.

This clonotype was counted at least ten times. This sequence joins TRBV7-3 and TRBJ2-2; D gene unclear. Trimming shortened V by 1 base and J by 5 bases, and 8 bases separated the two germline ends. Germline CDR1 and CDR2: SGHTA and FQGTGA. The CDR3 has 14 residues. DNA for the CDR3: TGTGCCAGCAGCTTAAAAGGAAGGACCGGGGAGCTGTTTTTT. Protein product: CASSLKGRTGELFF.

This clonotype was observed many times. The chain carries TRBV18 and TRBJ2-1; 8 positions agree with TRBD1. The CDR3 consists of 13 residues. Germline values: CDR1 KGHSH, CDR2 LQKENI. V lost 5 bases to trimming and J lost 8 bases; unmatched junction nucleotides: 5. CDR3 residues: CASSSDREDEQFF. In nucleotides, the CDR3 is TGTGCCAGCTCATCGGACAGGGAGGATGAGCAGTTCTTC.

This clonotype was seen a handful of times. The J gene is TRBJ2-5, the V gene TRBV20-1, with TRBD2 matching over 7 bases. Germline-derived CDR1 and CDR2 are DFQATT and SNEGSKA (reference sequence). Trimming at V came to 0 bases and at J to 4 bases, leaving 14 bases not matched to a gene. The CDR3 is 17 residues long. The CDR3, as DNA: TGCAGTGCTAGAGATAGGTTAGCGGGTTGGCGGGGAGAGACCCAGTACTTC. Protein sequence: CSARDRLAGWRGETQYF.

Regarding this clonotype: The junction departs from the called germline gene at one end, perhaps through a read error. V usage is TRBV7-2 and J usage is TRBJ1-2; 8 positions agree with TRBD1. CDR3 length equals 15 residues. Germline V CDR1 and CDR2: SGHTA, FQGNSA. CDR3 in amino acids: CAGSPGGLGTGGYTF. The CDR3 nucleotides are TGTGCCGGCAGCCCAGGGGGTCTCGGGACAGGAGGCTACACCTTC.

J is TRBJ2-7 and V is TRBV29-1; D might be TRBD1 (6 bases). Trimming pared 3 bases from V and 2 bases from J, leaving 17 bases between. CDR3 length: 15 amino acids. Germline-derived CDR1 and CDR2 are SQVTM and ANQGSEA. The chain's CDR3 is CSVEIAGTTPYEQYF. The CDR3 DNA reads TGCAGCGTTGAGATAGCCGGGACAACCCCCTACGAGCAGTACTTC.

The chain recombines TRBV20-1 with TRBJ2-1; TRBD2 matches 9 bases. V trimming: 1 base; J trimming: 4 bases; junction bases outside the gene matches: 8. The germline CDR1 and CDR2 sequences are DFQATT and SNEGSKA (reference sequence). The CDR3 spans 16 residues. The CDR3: CSARVPASGDYNEQFF. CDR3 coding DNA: TGCAGTGCTAGAGTTCCGGCTAGCGGGGATTACAATGAGCAGTTCTTC.

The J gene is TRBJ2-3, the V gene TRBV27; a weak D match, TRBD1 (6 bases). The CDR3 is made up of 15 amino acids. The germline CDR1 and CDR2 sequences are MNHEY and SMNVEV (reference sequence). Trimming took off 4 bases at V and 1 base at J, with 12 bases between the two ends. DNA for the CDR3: TGTGCCAGCAGTTCTACAGGGTGGGGCACAGATACGCAGTATTTT. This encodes CASSSTGWGTDTQYF.

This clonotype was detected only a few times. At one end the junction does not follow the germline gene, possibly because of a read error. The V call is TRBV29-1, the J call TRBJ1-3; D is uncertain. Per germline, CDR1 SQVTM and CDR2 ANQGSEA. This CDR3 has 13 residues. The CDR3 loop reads CSVDIDSGDTIYF. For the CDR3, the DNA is TGCAGCGTTGACATTGACTCTGGAGACACCATATATTTT.

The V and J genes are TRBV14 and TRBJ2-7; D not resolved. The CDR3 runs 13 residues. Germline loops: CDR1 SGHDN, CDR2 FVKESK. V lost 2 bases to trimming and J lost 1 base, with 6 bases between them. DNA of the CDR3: TGTGCCAGCAGCCAAATCGGTTCCTACGAGCAGTACTTC. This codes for CASSQIGSYEQYF.

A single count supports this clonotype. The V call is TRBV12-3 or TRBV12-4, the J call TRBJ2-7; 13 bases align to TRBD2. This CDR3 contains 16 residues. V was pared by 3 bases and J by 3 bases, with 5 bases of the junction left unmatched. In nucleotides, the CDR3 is TGTGCCAGCAGTTTCTCCGGGACTAGCGGGAACTACGAGCAGTACTTC. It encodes CASSFSGTSGNYEQYF.

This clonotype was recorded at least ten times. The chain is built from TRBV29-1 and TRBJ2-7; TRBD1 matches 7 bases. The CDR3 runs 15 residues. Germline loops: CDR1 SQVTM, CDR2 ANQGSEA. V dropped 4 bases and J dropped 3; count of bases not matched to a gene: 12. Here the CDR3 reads CSVGDSGQVGYEQYF. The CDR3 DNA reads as TGCAGCGTTGGAGATTCCGGACAGGTTGGCTACGAGCAGTACTTC.

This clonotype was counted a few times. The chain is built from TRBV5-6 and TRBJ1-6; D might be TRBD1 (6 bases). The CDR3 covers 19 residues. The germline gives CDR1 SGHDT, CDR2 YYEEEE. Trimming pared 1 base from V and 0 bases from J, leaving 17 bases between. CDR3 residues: CASSLSRGQLSSYNSPLHF. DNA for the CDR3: TGTGCCAGCAGCTTGAGCCGGGGACAACTAAGCTCCTATAATTCACCCCTCCACTTT.

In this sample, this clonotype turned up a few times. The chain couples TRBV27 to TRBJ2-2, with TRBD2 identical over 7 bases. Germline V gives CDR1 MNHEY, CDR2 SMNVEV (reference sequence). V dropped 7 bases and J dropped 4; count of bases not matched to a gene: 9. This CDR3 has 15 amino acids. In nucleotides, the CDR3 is TGTGCCAGCACTAGCCGACTAGCTCTCACCGGGGAGCTGTTTTTT. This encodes CASTSRLALTGELFF.